Following are 26 T cell receptor beta chains from one sample sequenced in a study of pediatric ulcerative colitis (dated by TCRdb to between 2018 and 2020). The receptor library was made with the immunoSEQ multiplex PCR assay. Held by TCRdb, this immuneACCESS table contains in-frame sequences only and omits some clones. Under half of the omission traces to an unresolved V gene where checked; the cause of the rest is unknown. Present in this sample are 30,000 to 40,000 clones, around 80% of which were seen just once. 1.1% of the sample belongs to the ten largest clones. During colonoscopy, one to two rectal pinch biopsies were obtained for research purposes. Sequenced input: gut tissue. These TCRs come from a boy aged 10-17 years with mild ulcerative colitis.

This clone was observed a handful of times. The chain carries TRBV19 and TRBJ1-4; 9 bases match TRBD1. Per germline, CDR1 LNHDA and CDR2 SQIVND (reference sequence). Trimming at V came to 5 bases and at J to 5 bases, leaving 9 bases not matched to a gene. CDR3 length: 16 residues. The chain's CDR3 is CASSPSHGTGNEKLFF. For the CDR3, the DNA is TGTGCCAGTAGTCCTTCCCACGGGACAGGGAATGAAAAACTGTTTTTT.

This clone was seen more than once but under ten times. The sample contains more than one DNA sequence encoding this CDR3. V gene TRBV7-9 combines with J gene TRBJ2-7; no clear D. Germline V gene lookup returns CDR1 SEHNR and CDR2 FQNEAQ (reference sequence). V lost 1 base to trimming and J lost 1 base, with 2 bases between them. The CDR3 runs to 12 residues. The DNA of the CDR3 is TGTGCCAGCAGCTTAGGGTCCTACGAGCAGTACTTC. Its translation: CASSLGSYEQYF.

This chain joins TRBV6-5 and TRBJ2-2; the D is unclear. Germline-derived CDR1 and CDR2 are MNHEY and SVGAGI. Trimming left V 6 bases short and J 6 bases short, with 11 bases between. The CDR3 totals 13 residues. Written as DNA, the CDR3 is TGTGCCAGCAGCACGTCTCTAGCCGGGGAGCTGTTTTTT. This translates into CASSTSLAGELFF.

This clone has more than one count but fewer than ten. The rearrangement uses TRBV4-2 and TRBJ1-5, with D unresolved. The CDR3 sequence is 15 residues long. Germline assignment: CDR1 LGHNA and CDR2 YNFKEQ. V dropped 5 bases and J dropped 3 bases, with 14 bases sitting between them. The CDR3: CASSVSRQVNQPQHF. The CDR3 DNA reads TGTGCCAGCAGCGTTAGTCGGCAGGTCAATCAGCCCCAGCATTTT.

This chain uses TRBV13 with TRBJ2-1; D remains ambiguous. V was shortened by 1 base and J by 0 bases, with 7 bases between the two germline ends. The CDR3 is made up of 15 amino acids. Germline CDR1 reads PRHDT; CDR2 reads FYEKMQ (reference sequence). CDR3 protein: CASSLVQSSYNEQFF. The CDR3 DNA follows: TGTGCCAGCAGCTTAGTCCAGAGCTCCTACAATGAGCAGTTCTTC.

The rearrangement uses TRBV19 and TRBJ1-2; 8 nucleotides align to TRBD1. With V trimmed by 5 bases and J by 2 bases, 7 bases remained unmatched. The CDR3 is made up of 15 amino acids. Per the germline V gene, CDR1 is LNHDA and CDR2 is SQIVND (reference sequence). The CDR3 DNA reads TGTGCCAGTAGTCCCGCGACAGGGGTCAACTATGGCTACACCTTC. Amino acid sequence: CASSPATGVNYGYTF. The full variable domain, in which reference TRBV19 and TRBJ1-2 provide the parts outside the CDR3, is DGGITQSPKYLFRKEGQNVTLSCEQNLNHDAMYWYRQDPGQGLRLIYYSQIVNDFQKGDIAEGYSVSREKKESFPLTVTSAQKNPTAFYLCASSPATGVNYGYTFGSGTRLTVV.

The CDR3 spells CSVAGARGRNTEAFF. CDR3 nucleotide sequence: TGCAGCGTTGCAGGGGCGAGGGGGAGGAACACTGAAGCTTTCTTT. V usage is TRBV29-1 and J usage is TRBJ1-1, with D tentatively TRBD1 (6 bases). The CDR3 length is 15 residues. CDR1 and CDR2 (germline): SQVTM, ANQGSEA. Trimming shortened V by 4 bases and J by 1 base, and 16 bases separated the two germline ends. Based on the CDR3 plus reference TRBV29-1 and TRBJ1-1, the full variable domain is SAVISQKPSRDICQRGTSLTIQCQVDSQVTMMFWYRQQPGQSLTLIATANQGSEATYESGFVIDKFPISRPNLTFSTLTVSNMSPEDSSIYLCSVAGARGRNTEAFFGQGTRLTVV.

The chain couples TRBV19 to TRBJ1-1; D is undetermined. The V gene's germline CDR1 is LNHDA and CDR2 SQIVND (reference sequence). Trimming left V 7 bases short and J 5 bases short, with 17 bases between. CDR3 length: 14 residues. CDR3 in amino acids: CASNVEGWWTEAFF. In nucleotides, the CDR3 is TGTGCCAGTAATGTGGAGGGCTGGTGGACTGAAGCTTTCTTT.

The J gene is TRBJ1-5, the V gene TRBV19; weak D call: TRBD1 (5 bases). Trimming removed 3 bases from V and 6 bases from J, with 12 bases in between. Germline V gene lookup returns CDR1 LNHDA and CDR2 SQIVND (reference sequence). The CDR3 is 14 amino acids. The CDR3 bases are TGTGCCAGTAGTATCCCAGGGCCAAGTCAGCCCCAGCATTTT. As protein: CASSIPGPSQPQHF.

The rearrangement links TRBV5-4 to TRBJ1-4; 10 bases are shared with TRBD1. V lost 4 bases and J lost 3; bases outside the gene matches: 6. The CDR3 contains 16 residues. Per germline, CDR1 SGHNT and CDR2 YYREEE (reference sequence). CDR3 loop: CASSQPDRGPNEKLFF. The CDR3 DNA sequence: TGTGCCAGCAGCCAACCCGACAGGGGGCCTAATGAAAAACTGTTTTTT.

This clone was counted a single time. The chain links TRBV11-2 to TRBJ2-1; D is unresolved. This CDR3 has 15 amino acids. CDR1 and CDR2 (germline): SGHAT, FQNNGV. Trimming took off 5 bases at V and 3 bases at J, with 14 bases between the two ends. The CDR3 region is CASSTPGRIYNEQFF. DNA for the CDR3: TGTGCCAGCAGCACCCCCGGACGGATCTACAATGAGCAGTTCTTC.

The rearrangement joins TRBV11-2 to TRBJ1-2; perhaps TRBD1 as D (5 bases). This CDR3 has 14 residues. Germline V lookup: CDR1 SGHAT, CDR2 FQNNGV. V was cut by 0 bases and J by 4 bases, with 9 bases left in between. The CDR3 is CASSLDWGRYGYTF. The CDR3, as DNA: TGTGCCAGCAGCTTAGATTGGGGCCGCTATGGCTACACCTTC.

The chain employs TRBV9 and TRBJ1-3; D not certain. This CDR3 has 16 amino acids. V was cut by 5 bases and J by 1 base, with 16 bases left in between. Germline V gene lookup returns CDR1 SGDLS and CDR2 YYNGEE. CDR3 amino acids: CASSSRGLISGNTIYF. CDR3 in DNA: TGTGCCAGCAGTTCCAGAGGCCTAATATCTGGAAACACCATATATTTT.

This chain links TRBV5-1 with TRBJ2-1; the D gene is possibly TRBD1 (5 bases). The germline gives CDR1 SGHRS, CDR2 YFSETQ. This CDR3 comprises 15 residues. V was trimmed by 0 bases and J by 10 bases, leaving 17 bases between them. CDR3 sequence reads: CASSLGRASYAEQFF. In DNA, the CDR3 is TGCGCCAGCAGCTTGGGCAGGGCCTCTTACGCGGAGCAGTTCTTC.

This clone is a singleton in its sample. The chain links TRBV5-1 to TRBJ2-7, with TRBD1 as a possible D gene (5 bases). Trimming took 4 bases from V and 2 from J, leaving 13 bases between them. From germline, CDR1 is SGHRS and CDR2 YFSETQ. The CDR3 totals 14 residues. As DNA, the CDR3 is TGCGCCAGCAGCATCCGGACAACGACCTACGAGCAGTACTTC. Translating it yields CASSIRTTTYEQYF.

The rearrangement joins TRBV2 to TRBJ2-7, with a tentative D call TRBD1 (6 bases). The CDR3 covers 12 residues. V was pared by 5 bases and J by 7 bases, with 12 bases between. The germline V gene encodes CDR1 SNHLY and CDR2 FYNNEI. CDR3 loop: CASSPGVREQYF. DNA of the CDR3: TGTGCCAGCAGTCCAGGGGTACGGGAGCAGTACTTC.

V gene TRBV7-9 combines with J gene TRBJ2-7; D remains unclear. Germline CDR1 is SEHNR and CDR2 is FQNEAQ (reference sequence). V was cut by 5 bases and J by 1 base, with 6 bases left in between. This CDR3 spans 12 amino acids. This CDR3 reads CASSAMSYEQYF. In nucleotides, the CDR3 is TGTGCCAGCAGCGCCATGTCCTACGAGCAGTACTTC.

V is TRBV7-9 and J is TRBJ2-1, with a tentative D call TRBD2 (6 bases). Trimming shortened V by 0 bases and J by 7 bases, and 7 bases separated the two germline ends. The CDR3 length is 13 residues. The germline gives CDR1 SEHNR, CDR2 FQNEAQ (reference sequence). CDR3 coding DNA: TGTGCCAGCAGCTTAGCGGAGGGAAATGAGCAGTTCTTC. It encodes CASSLAEGNEQFF.

This sequence joins TRBV5-1 and TRBJ2-7, with D perhaps matching TRBD2 (6 bases). Germline CDR1 SGHRS, CDR2 YFSETQ. This CDR3 region has 13 residues. V shed 5 bases and J shed 4 bases, with 13 bases lying between them. CDR3: CASRGGNEYEQYF. CDR3 in DNA: TGCGCCAGCAGGGGGGGAAATGAATACGAGCAGTACTTC. The full variable domain, in which reference TRBV5-1 and TRBJ2-7 provide the parts outside the CDR3, is KAGVTQTPRYLIKTRGQQVTLSCSPISGHRSVSWYQQTPGQGLQFLFEYFSETQRNKGNFPGRFSGRQFSNSRSEMNVSTLELGDSALYLCASRGGNEYEQYFGPGTRLTVT.

This sequence joins TRBV28 and TRBJ2-7; TRBD2 matches 8 bases. The CDR3 runs to 17 residues. V gave up 4 bases and J gave up 2 bases; unmatched junction bases: 13. Germline V lookup: CDR1 MDHEN, CDR2 SYDVKM. CDR3 in DNA: TGTGCCAGCAGTTATCGGTGGGGGGGACTAGACGCCTACGAGCAGTACTTC. Translation gives CASSYRWGGLDAYEQYF.

This sequence joins TRBV10-1 and TRBJ2-1; 8 nucleotides align to TRBD2. The CDR3 sequence is 14 residues long. The V gene end was trimmed by 6 bases and the J gene end by 9 bases; junction bases not matched to a gene: 10. Germline CDR1 is WNHNN and CDR2 is SYGVQD (reference sequence). The CDR3 loop reads CASSLIREGGEQFF. For the CDR3, the DNA is TGCGCCAGCAGCTTAATACGGGAGGGCGGTGAGCAGTTCTTC.

The chain recombines TRBV5-8 with TRBJ2-3; D is unresolved. The CDR3 covers 14 residues. V lost 10 bases and J lost 0, with 15 bases in between. Looked up from germline, CDR1 is SGHTS and CDR2 is YDEGEE. This CDR3 reads CAGHGSPSTDTQYF. The CDR3 DNA follows: TGTGCCGGCCATGGTTCTCCTAGCACAGATACGCAGTATTTT.

This clone has a handful of counts. This chain joins TRBV4-2 and TRBJ1-2; 10 bases are shared with TRBD1. Germline V lookup: CDR1 LGHNA, CDR2 YNFKEQ. The CDR3 is made up of 15 amino acids. V lost 4 bases and J lost 3; bases outside the gene matches: 5. CDR3 region: CASSRDRGSHYGYTF. CDR3 bases: TGTGCCAGCAGCCGGGACAGGGGCTCACACTATGGCTACACCTTC.

The chain employs TRBV7-6 and TRBJ2-3, with D perhaps being TRBD1 or TRBD2 (5 bases each). V lost 2 bases and J 0 bases, leaving 18 bases between the germline ends. The germline CDR1 and CDR2 sequences are SGHVS and FNYEAQ. This CDR3 has 18 residues. This CDR3 reads CASSLRPTRQNSTDTQYF. CDR3 DNA sequence: TGTGCCAGCAGCTTAAGACCCACTAGACAGAATAGCACAGATACGCAGTATTTT.

V is TRBV21-1 and J is TRBJ1-1; the D call in the table, TRBD1, was not verified against the DNA. TRBV21-1 is classified as a pseudogene. This CDR3 is 20 amino acids long. CDR3 nucleotides: TGTGCCAGCACCCGAAGACAGGGGTCGGTCTTGATCCCTTCGAACACTGAAGCTTTCTTT. This gives the protein CASTRRQGSVLIPSNTEAFF.

The chain recombines TRBV30 with TRBJ2-5; D ambiguous. The CDR3 loop spans 16 amino acids. Germline V gene data show CDR1 as GTSNPN and CDR2 as SVGIG (reference sequence). V was cut by 0 bases and J by 1 base, with 15 bases left in between. This chain's CDR3 is CAWSVPLRPVQETQYF. The CDR3 DNA follows: TGTGCCTGGAGTGTCCCGTTAAGACCGGTCCAAGAGACCCAGTACTTC.